This TCR beta chain was sequenced for a study of cytomegalovirus exposure and HLA in healthy donors. The study ran its PCR with 60 Vbeta and 13 Jbeta primers. Assay used: immunoSEQ multiplex PCR; TCRdb lists only in-frame clones, some missing. The table lists 150,000 to 200,000 clones, 82% of them singletons, with around 1.5% in the top ten. Likely unrecorded immune exposures existed in these nominally healthy donors. Trimming removed 2 bases at V and 2 bases at J, with 7 bases between. CDR1 and CDR2 (germline): SGHTA, FQGNSA. The CDR3 sequence is 14 residues long. The chain joins TRBV7-2 to TRBJ1-5; D possibly corresponds to TRBD1 (5 bases). Material: PBMCs. The receptor's source is a male donor in good health and CMV-seronegative. CDR3 protein: CASSLIRGNQPQHF. CDR3 DNA: TGTGCCAGCAGCTTAATCAGGGGCAATCAGCCCCAGCATTTT.